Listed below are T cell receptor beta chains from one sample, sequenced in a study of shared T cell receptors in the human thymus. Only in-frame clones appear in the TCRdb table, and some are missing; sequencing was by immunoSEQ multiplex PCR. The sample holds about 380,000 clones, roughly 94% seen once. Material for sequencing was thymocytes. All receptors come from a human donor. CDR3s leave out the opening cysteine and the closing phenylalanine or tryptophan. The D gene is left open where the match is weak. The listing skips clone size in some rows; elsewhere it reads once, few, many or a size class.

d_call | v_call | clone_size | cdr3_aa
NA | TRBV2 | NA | ASHTFRDKNTEAF
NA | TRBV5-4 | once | ASSLEITSRGDNEQF
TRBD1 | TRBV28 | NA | ASSLKGTGDLNQPQH
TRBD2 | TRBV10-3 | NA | AISESREGRAGGPDEQF
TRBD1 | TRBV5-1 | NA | ASSLGGQEQF
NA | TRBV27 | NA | ASSPWRSSSYEQY
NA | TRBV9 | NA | ASSRKGFPIDEGNTIY
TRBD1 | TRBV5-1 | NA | ASSTGQLAKNIQY
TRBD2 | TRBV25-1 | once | ASSEGGGLKHEQY
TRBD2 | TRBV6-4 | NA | ASSDTGTRDNEQF
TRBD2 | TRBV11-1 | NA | ASSPGLAGDREQY
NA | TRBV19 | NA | ASSTPFAGLNTEAF
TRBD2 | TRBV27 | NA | ASSFKREGKTQY
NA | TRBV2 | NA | ASSEGWQGRYQPQH
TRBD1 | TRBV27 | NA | ASSFGQGHNQPQH
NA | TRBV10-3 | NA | AISEPKVLAPPGEQY
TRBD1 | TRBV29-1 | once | SVVTGDAPEDGDLYNEQF
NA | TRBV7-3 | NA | ASSLTDTLTSYEQY
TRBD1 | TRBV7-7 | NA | ASSLDRGGAR
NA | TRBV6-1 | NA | ASSRRSYGYT
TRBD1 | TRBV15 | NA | ATSREYRDSLDGYT
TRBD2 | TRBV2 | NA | ASRGGLAGSYEQY
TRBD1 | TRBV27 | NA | ASSLGDSRDYSNQPQH
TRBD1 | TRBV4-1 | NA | ASSQTGGYEQY
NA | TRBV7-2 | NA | ASSHGQGNEQF
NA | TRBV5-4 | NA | ASSADPVGELF
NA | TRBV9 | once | ASSAPFGVSTDTQY
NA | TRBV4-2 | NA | ASSQASGEPQH
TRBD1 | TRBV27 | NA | ASRPQGVLSGEQY
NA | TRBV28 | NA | ASSFQPNLRPNEKLF
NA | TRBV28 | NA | ASSSRGETGHYGYT
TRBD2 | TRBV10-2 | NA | ASSESKRENDNEQF
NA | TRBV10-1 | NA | ASSEDGESDTQY
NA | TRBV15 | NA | ATSRDRADNEQF
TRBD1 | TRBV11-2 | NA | ASSSIADRGYGYT
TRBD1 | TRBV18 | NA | ASSGDSVATNEKLF
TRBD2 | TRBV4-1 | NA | ASSPRGGPSEEQF
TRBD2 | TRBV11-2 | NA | ASSLLGLAVGTQY
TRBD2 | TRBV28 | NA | ASSFWREGPT
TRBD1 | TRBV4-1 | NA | ASSPRVGQGSYEQY